The 28 T cell receptor beta chains reported below all come from one sample, sequenced in a study of PD-L1 blockade in urothelial cancer. The table came from immunoSEQ multiplex PCR; TCRdb's copy has only in-frame clones and leaves some out. Of 100,000 to 150,000 clones in the sample, more than 75% were seen once. Indicated time point: peripheral blood 6 weeks after treatment start. Specimen: PBMCs, collected around atezolizumab (anti-PD-L1) treatment. These receptor sequences come from a man aged 45-65 years with urothelial cancer.

This chain joins TRBV28 and TRBJ2-7; D is unresolved. The CDR3 runs 13 residues. CDR1 and CDR2 from the germline V gene are MDHEN and SYDVKM. V was trimmed by 4 bases and J by 3 bases, leaving 10 bases between them. The CDR3 DNA reads as TGTGCCAGCAGTTCCCTTCAGGTCTACGAGCAGTACTTC. Translation: CASSSLQVYEQYF. Full variable domain (rest looked up from reference TRBV28 and TRBJ2-7): DVKVTQSSRYLVKRTGEKVFLECVQDMDHENMFWYRQDPGLGLRLIYFSYDVKMKEKGDIPEGYSVSREKKERFSLILESASTNQTSMYLCASSSLQVYEQYFGPGTRLTVT.

The chain combines TRBV27 with TRBJ2-2; D uncertain. The ends were cut back, 4 bases at V and 7 bases at J, with 10 bases in the middle. From germline, CDR1 is MNHEY and CDR2 SMNVEV (reference sequence). This CDR3 region has 13 residues. The chain's CDR3 is CASSSRASGELFF. The DNA of the CDR3 is TGTGCCAGCAGTTCCCGCGCTAGCGGGGAGCTGTTTTTT.

This clone was observed a single time. This rearrangement joins TRBV18 to TRBJ1-5; TRBD1 is a possible D gene (6 bases). V lost 3 bases and J 1 base, leaving 13 bases between the germline ends. The germline V gene has CDR1 KGHSH and CDR2 LQKENI. The CDR3 sequence is 16 residues long. CDR3 sequence: CASSPTGGPSNQPQHF. CDR3 nucleotides: TGTGCCAGCTCACCCACGGGGGGGCCGAGCAATCAGCCCCAGCATTTT.

The chain is built from TRBV2 and TRBJ2-1; D may be TRBD1 (6 bases). V was pared by 6 bases and J by 6 bases, with 15 bases between. The CDR3 runs to 14 residues. From germline, CDR1 is SNHLY and CDR2 FYNNEI. The DNA for the CDR3 is TGTGCCAGCAGCGGACTTATAGGGGGCAATGAGCAGTTCTTC. Residues: CASSGLIGGNEQFF.

The J gene is TRBJ2-3, the V gene TRBV6-6, with D maybe TRBD1 (5 bases). CDR1 and CDR2 (germline): MNHNY, SVGAGI (reference sequence). The CDR3 has 11 amino acids. Deletions cut 8 bases from V and 6 bases from J, with 9 bases between. The CDR3 sequence: CASLKGDTQYF. Written as DNA, the CDR3 is TGTGCCAGCCTCAAGGGGGATACGCAGTATTTT.

CDR3 nucleotide sequence: TGTGCCAGCTCACCGGGACAGCCCGTTAACTATGGCTACACCTTC. It codes for CASSPGQPVNYGYTF. The chain is built from TRBV18 and TRBJ1-2; 7 bases align to TRBD1. The CDR3 contains 15 residues. The germline V gene has CDR1 KGHSH and CDR2 LQKENI. Unmatched junction bases numbered 5, after V lost 3 bases and J lost 1 base.

This rearrangement joins TRBV6-1 to TRBJ1-1; weak D call: TRBD1 (5 bases). The CDR3 has 14 amino acids. Trimming took 8 bases from V and 0 from J, leaving 13 bases between them. Germline CDR1 reads MNHNS; CDR2 reads SASEGT. The CDR3 nucleotides read TGTGCCAGCGGGCGGGGCAACTTGAACACTGAAGCTTTCTTT. Translating it yields CASGRGNLNTEAFF.

V usage is TRBV18 and J usage is TRBJ2-7; 12 bases are shared with TRBD1. Germline loops: CDR1 KGHSH, CDR2 LQKENI. The V gene end was trimmed by 2 bases and the J gene end by 5 bases; junction bases not matched to a gene: 1. The CDR3 runs 14 residues. The CDR3 coding sequence is TGTGCCAGCTCACCAGGGACAGGGGGCCACGAGCAGTACTTC. This gives the protein CASSPGTGGHEQYF.

The rearrangement joins TRBV10-3 to TRBJ2-7; TRBD2 matches 10 bases. The germline V gene has CDR1 ENHRY and CDR2 SYGVKD. Losses at the gene ends were 4 bases for V and 1 base for J; bases not matched to a gene: 7. The CDR3 has 16 amino acids. CDR3 nucleotide sequence: TGTGCCATCAGTGGAGGAGCGGGGGGGTTATCCTACGAGCAGTACTTC. Translated: CAISGGAGGLSYEQYF.

V gene TRBV6-5 combines with J gene TRBJ1-5, with 11 positions matching TRBD1. Germline CDR1 MNHEY, CDR2 SVGAGI. After removal of 9 bases from V and 2 bases from J, the junction contained 6 bases not matched to a gene. The CDR3 sequence is 15 residues long. The CDR3 DNA sequence: TGTGCCAGGGGACAGGGGGAGAAGGGCAATCAGCCCCAGCATTTT. This translates into CARGQGEKGNQPQHF.

V and J are TRBV5-1 and TRBJ2-5; TRBD1 matches 7 bases. Germline assignment: CDR1 SGHRS and CDR2 YFSETQ. V was clipped by 6 bases and J by 7 bases; unmatched bases: 9. The CDR3 extends over 13 amino acids. The DNA for the CDR3 is TGCGCCAGCACGAGGACAGGCCCATCGACCCAGTACTTC. This codes for CASTRTGPSTQYF.

The rearrangement links TRBV27 to TRBJ1-2, with 10 bases fitting TRBD1. J was trimmed by 6 bases and V by 4 bases; bases with no gene match: 8. Germline V lookup: CDR1 MNHEY, CDR2 SMNVEV (reference sequence). This CDR3 has 15 amino acids. CDR3 loop: CASSSAGTGAHGYTF. Written as DNA, the CDR3 is TGTGCCAGCAGTTCCGCCGGGACAGGGGCTCATGGCTACACCTTC.

The chain carries TRBV9 and TRBJ2-3; 13 positions match TRBD2. V dropped 2 bases and J dropped 2; count of bases not matched to a gene: 2. In germline, CDR1 is SGDLS, CDR2 YYNGEE. There are 16 residues in the CDR3. The CDR3 protein is CASSVGTSGVTDTQYF. CDR3 nucleotide sequence: TGTGCCAGCAGCGTCGGGACTAGCGGGGTCACAGATACGCAGTATTTT.

V and J are TRBV7-3 and TRBJ2-1, with 15 nucleotides matching TRBD2. There are 16 residues in the CDR3. V trimming: 4 bases; J trimming: 9 bases; junction bases outside the gene matches: 7. Germline V lookup: CDR1 SGHTA, CDR2 FQGTGA. The CDR3 protein is CASSSGLAGGRGEQFF. DNA for the CDR3: TGTGCCAGCAGCTCCGGACTAGCGGGAGGGCGGGGTGAGCAGTTCTTC.

This chain uses TRBV13 with TRBJ2-1; 7 bases fit TRBD2. This CDR3 is built from 16 residues. Germline loops: CDR1 PRHDT, CDR2 FYEKMQ (reference sequence). The ends lost 8 bases at V and 2 bases at J; junction bases unmatched: 12. Written as DNA, the CDR3 is TGTGCCAGCCGCCCCCAAACCGGGAGGACCTACAATGAGCAGTTCTTC. Its translation is CASRPQTGRTYNEQFF.

This rearrangement joins TRBV23-1 to TRBJ2-3; 8 bases match TRBD1. TRBV23-1 falls under the ORF class, with uncertain function. The junction had 16 bases not matched to a gene; V was cut back by 0 bases and J by 2 bases. The CDR3 is 20 amino acids. CDR3 nucleotides: TGCGCCAGCAGTCAATCAATATGGTCACTTCTACAGGGGGACACAGATACGCAGTATTTT. Translating gives CASSQSIWSLLQGDTDTQYF.

The V call is TRBV9, the J call TRBJ2-3; D may be TRBD2 (6 bases). This CDR3 has 16 amino acids. V was pared by 4 bases and J by 0 bases, with 15 bases between. CDR1 is SGDLS and CDR2 is YYNGEE in the germline V gene. The CDR3 loop is CASSPNVGLSTDTQYF. The CDR3, as DNA: TGTGCCAGCAGCCCAAATGTGGGACTCAGCACAGATACGCAGTATTTT.

V is TRBV2 and J is TRBJ2-1; possibly TRBD2 for D (5 bases). Between the trimmed V and J ends, which lost 6 bases and 6 bases, there was a span of 15 bases. Germline V lookup: CDR1 SNHLY, CDR2 FYNNEI. This CDR3 region has 14 residues. DNA for the CDR3: TGTGCCAGCAGCTTCCGCCGGAGGTCCAATGAGCAGTTCTTC. This sequence encodes CASSFRRRSNEQFF.

This chain connects TRBV5-1 to TRBJ1-1; 8 bases match TRBD1. The CDR3 loop spans 15 amino acids. V shed 2 bases, J shed 3 bases, and the junction held 6 bases outside the gene matches. Germline assignment: CDR1 SGHRS and CDR2 YFSETQ. The CDR3 bases are TGCGCCAGCAGCTTAATGGACAGGGACCACACTGAAGCTTTCTTT. Protein product: CASSLMDRDHTEAFF.

This clone was detected many times. Distinct nucleotide sequences in the sample also encode this CDR3. The chain links TRBV2 to TRBJ1-2, with D maybe TRBD1 (6 bases). This CDR3 is 14 amino acids long. Trimming removed 6 bases at V and 4 bases at J, with 15 bases between. The germline V gene encodes CDR1 SNHLY and CDR2 FYNNEI. The CDR3 spells CASRKGDQGYGYTF. The CDR3, as DNA: TGTGCCAGCAGGAAGGGGGACCAGGGCTATGGCTACACCTTC.

J is TRBJ1-1 and V is TRBV6-4; no clear D. From germline, CDR1 is MRHNA and CDR2 SNTAGT. Trimming stripped 0 bases from V and 6 bases from J, with 11 bases between. The CDR3 contains 14 residues. The CDR3 bases are TGTGCCAGCAGTGACTCGAAGAAGCCCCCTGAAGCTTTCTTT. It encodes CASSDSKKPPEAFF.

This chain connects TRBV11-1 to TRBJ2-1; 9 bases are a match to TRBD2. Germline loops: CDR1 SGHAT, CDR2 FQDESV (reference sequence). V trimming: 5 bases; J trimming: 10 bases; junction bases outside the gene matches: 15. The CDR3 is 16 residues long. The CDR3 sequence is CASSPWGSGSQKEQFF. The CDR3 nucleotides are TGTGCCAGCAGCCCCTGGGGTAGCGGGAGTCAGAAGGAGCAGTTCTTC.

The CDR3 loop reads CASSPGTAFTDTQYF. CDR3 coding DNA: TGTGCCAGCAGCCCTGGGACAGCTTTCACAGATACGCAGTATTTT. The chain has TRBV11-2 and TRBJ2-3; TRBD1 matches at 7 bases. CDR1 and CDR2 (germline): SGHAT, FQNNGV. This CDR3 has 15 residues. The J segment lost 2 bases and the V segment lost 5 bases, leaving 7 bases of the junction unmatched.

The chain is built from TRBV11-2 and TRBJ2-7; 11 bases agree with TRBD2. Trimming cost V 6 bases and J 7 bases; bases outside gene matches: 5. Germline V gene data show CDR1 as SGHAT and CDR2 as FQNNGV. The CDR3 length is 13 residues. CDR3 in amino acids: CASRTSGTDEQYF. The CDR3 DNA reads as TGTGCCAGCAGGACTAGCGGGACAGATGAGCAGTACTTC.

The chain recombines TRBV7-9 with TRBJ1-1; TRBD1 matches at 8 bases. The ends lost 3 bases at V and 2 bases at J; junction bases unmatched: 5. The CDR3 contains 15 residues. Germline loops: CDR1 SEHNR, CDR2 FQNEAQ (reference sequence). CDR3 protein: CASSFGQGDNTEAFF. In DNA form, the CDR3 reads TGTGCCAGCAGCTTCGGACAGGGCGATAACACTGAAGCTTTCTTT.

The rearrangement joins TRBV5-5 to TRBJ1-3, with D hard to call. The CDR3 is 14 amino acids. V was trimmed by 3 bases and J by 0 bases, leaving 7 bases between them. Germline CDR1 and CDR2: SGHKS and YYEKEE (reference sequence). The CDR3 protein is CASSWEVSGNTIYF. The CDR3 DNA sequence: TGTGCCAGCAGCTGGGAGGTCTCTGGAAACACCATATATTTT.

The chain recombines TRBV6-4 with TRBJ1-5; D remains ambiguous. CDR3 length: 14 amino acids. Trimming took off 7 bases at V and 3 bases at J, with 13 bases between the two ends. Germline assignment: CDR1 MRHNA and CDR2 SNTAGT. In DNA form, the CDR3 reads TGTGCCAGCATTTGCCCCGGGTCCAATCAGCCCCAGCATTTT. This sequence encodes CASICPGSNQPQHF.

This clone was found a few times. The chain links TRBV28 to TRBJ1-5; unclear D gene. The V end lost 1 base, the J end lost 7 bases, and 5 bases lay between the germline ends. The germline gives CDR1 MDHEN, CDR2 SYDVKM. The CDR3 covers 12 residues. The CDR3 here is CASSLSGQPQHF. The CDR3 DNA reads TGTGCCAGCAGTTTATCCGGGCAGCCCCAGCATTTT.